This T cell receptor (beta chain) emerged from a study of blood T cell repertoires in COVID-19. Across the whole study: Samples taken during acute and convalescent COVID-19 were collected in the United States, Italy and Spain. PBMCs, B-cell-depleted T cells, or T cells provided the cDNA or gDNA that made up the material.

The germline gives CDR1 KGHSH, CDR2 LQKENI. CDR3 size: 12 residues. V lost 3 bases, J lost 2 bases, and 5 bases lay in between. As handled by the study authors: How many nucleated cells were present was estimated from reference gene primer amplification. TCRdb's table, derived via immunoSEQ multiplex PCR, lists solely in-frame clones and lacks some. Clonal size and the V and J genes are those of that table, whereas D and trimming came from the DNA. The sample includes fewer than 200,000 clones, about 85% seen only once; the top ten take approximately 9.8%. The V call is TRBV18, the J call TRBJ2-7; possible D gene TRBD2, 5 bases. Sample: peripheral blood. This sequence was found in a woman aged 80 or over with acute or convalescent COVID-19. CDR3 sequence reads: CASSPEAYEQYF. Here the CDR3 DNA reads TGTGCCAGCTCACCGGAGGCCTACGAGCAGTACTTC.